Detailed here is one TCR beta chain. This clonotype was observed many times. This receptor's antigen is unknown. No base qualities exist here, and no much larger clone lies one base off it. According to the study, the label for this sample's time point signals: healthy volunteer bleed at 6 weeks. Total RNA was isolated from unfractionated whole blood collected in Tempus Blood RNA tubes. Roughly five healthy volunteers were used as TCR sequencing controls and were bled at day 0, 2 weeks and 6 weeks. Library preparation used RACE. Data came from a NextSeq 500. During library preparation, unique molecular identifiers were attached to individual cDNA molecules so that TCRs could be counted quantitatively and reproducibly. As for the authors' bioinformatics: A median of about 87,000 TCRs per sample was observed, with a range of 23,224 to 690,600. The Decombinator software suite was used to annotate the V, J and CDR3 of the TCR reads. For the PS versus PT1 abundance plots, all samples were subsampled to the same number of TCRs (28,000). TCRs were defined as expanded if absent before sensitization and observed at least eight times at the 2-week time point. TCRdb's own reprocessing of the public reads used fastp at Q25 and MiXCR and kept productive beta chains. Rows matching on CDR3 protein sequence are summarized as one entry with the most common DNA and genes. The V and J calls come from TCRdb's annotation, not from the publication. The sample table records 60,000 to 90,000 distinct CDR3 sequences; over 6.5% of these occur just once. The top ten hold 1.7% of the sample.

The data are from a study of human T cells and chemical hapten exposure (dated by TCRdb to the early 2020s). Notes on the research overall: Libraries were combined into a pool for sequencing, and differences in TCR yield between samples came mainly from small differences in library volumes within the pool. This study followed changes in the peripheral blood TCR repertoire in vivo during primary and secondary sensitization of alopecia patients to the hapten diphenylcyclopropenone (DPC). For every blood RNA sample, sequencing covered both the TCR alpha and TCR beta chains. What the authors observed across the whole study: No change with DPC sensitization was found in the number of TCRs above 1 in 1000 frequency, and no evidence of global repertoire structure alterations was found. After repeated subsampling, the strength of the expansion versus patch-test correlation and the threshold at which it became significant changed.

The germline V gene provides CDR1 SNHLY and CDR2 FYNNEI. Counted from cysteine to phenylalanine, this CDR3 has 16 amino acids. The read is trimmed to its CDR3 DNA, 48 bases read in frame from base 1. The junction carries 20 bases between V and J, which are trimmed by 7 bases and 1 base respectively. Recombination joined TRBV2 with TRBJ2-7; too little of a D gene remains to name it. The TCR comes from a female donor in good health. Some clones in this sample may be carry-over from other donors' samples. The sample was whole blood. The sequenced DNA is TGTGCCAGCACTCCCCTCGTTCAGGTTATATCCTACGAGCAGTACTTC. Its translation is CASTPLVQVISYEQYF.